The 18 T cell receptor beta chains reported below all come from one sample, sequenced in a study of cytomegalovirus exposure and HLA in healthy donors. Repertoires were generated with immunoSEQ multiplex PCR, while TCRdb's copy carries only in-frame clones and drops some. Of tens of thousands of clones in the sample, roughly 91% were seen once. Sequenced material: PBMCs. These TCRs come from a man aged 25 to 45 in good health and CMV-seronegative.

This rearrangement joins TRBV27 to TRBJ2-2; 14 nucleotides line up with TRBD2. V lost 9 bases to trimming and J lost 5 bases; unmatched junction nucleotides: 14. The V gene's germline CDR1 is MNHEY and CDR2 SMNVEV (reference sequence). CDR3 length equals 18 residues. CDR3 sequence: CASSGTSGSQSWTGELFF. The CDR3 nucleotides are TGTGCCAGTTCCGGGACTAGCGGGAGTCAATCGTGGACCGGGGAGCTGTTTTTT.

The rearrangement links TRBV2 to TRBJ1-4; no definite D call. Trimming took off 7 bases at V and 7 bases at J, with 13 bases between the two ends. Germline CDR1 SNHLY, CDR2 FYNNEI. The CDR3 covers 13 residues. DNA for the CDR3: TGTGCCAGCAATCGGGGTCTTGGTGAAAAACTGTTTTTT. Residues: CASNRGLGEKLFF.

The chain has TRBV7-9 and TRBJ1-2; D may be TRBD1 (6 bases). The CDR3 is 14 amino acids. The germline V gene has CDR1 SEHNR and CDR2 FQNEAQ (reference sequence). Trimming took off 2 bases at V and 8 bases at J, with 15 bases between the two ends. The CDR3: CASSLNGGGGGYTF. For the CDR3, the DNA is TGTGCCAGCAGCTTAAACGGGGGCGGGGGAGGCTACACCTTC.

The chain has TRBV11-2 and TRBJ2-7, with 8 bases matching TRBD1. Germline trimming cut 1 base from V and 4 bases from J; bases unmatched to any gene: 9. This CDR3 is 16 amino acids long. The germline V gene has CDR1 SGHAT and CDR2 FQNNGV. The CDR3 DNA is TGTGCCAGCAGCTTAGGGTGGGACAGGCCGATGTACGAGCAGTACTTC. This sequence encodes CASSLGWDRPMYEQYF.

CDR3 sequence reads: CASSLRAGDPRLNSPLHF. CDR3 nucleotide sequence: TGCGCCAGCAGCTTGCGGGCGGGGGATCCGAGACTCAATTCACCCCTCCACTTT. The chain employs TRBV5-1 and TRBJ1-6, with D tentatively TRBD1 (5 bases). There are 18 residues in the CDR3. V shed 1 base and J shed 7 bases, with 21 bases lying between them. Per the germline V gene, CDR1 is SGHRS and CDR2 is YFSETQ.

The gene calls are TRBV6-1 and TRBJ2-7; the match to TRBD2 covers 12 bases. J was trimmed by 3 bases and V by 4 bases; bases with no gene match: 7. CDR3 length equals 16 residues. Germline loops: CDR1 MNHNS, CDR2 SASEGT. As DNA, the CDR3 is TGTGCCAGCAGTGGACTAGCGGGAGAGTTTGTCTACGAGCAGTACTTC. Amino acid sequence: CASSGLAGEFVYEQYF.

V is TRBV6-1 and J is TRBJ2-1, with D perhaps matching TRBD2 (5 bases). The CDR3 runs 13 residues. Germline-derived CDR1 and CDR2 are MNHNS and SASEGT. Trimming removed 3 bases at V and 8 bases at J, with 11 bases between. For the CDR3, the DNA is TGTGCCAGCAGTGACAGGACTGGGGATGAGCAGTTCTTC. Translation gives CASSDRTGDEQFF.

The V call is TRBV9, the J call TRBJ1-6; TRBD1 matches at 7 bases. Germline loops: CDR1 SGDLS, CDR2 YYNGEE. Unmatched junction bases numbered 11, after V lost 4 bases and J lost 7 bases. The CDR3 length is 16 residues. CDR3 bases: TGTGCCAGCAGCTCCAGCCGACAGGGAGGAAATTCACCCCTCCACTTT. Amino acid sequence: CASSSSRQGGNSPLHF.

This chain uses TRBV28 with TRBJ1-1; no clear D. Trimming stripped 2 bases from V and 6 bases from J, with 10 bases between. CDR1 is MDHEN, CDR2 SYDVKM, per germline. The CDR3 spans 13 residues. CDR3 bases: TGTGCCAGCAGTTTAATCTCCCCCCCTGAAGCTTTCTTT. This gives the protein CASSLISPPEAFF.

The chain uses TRBV2 and TRBJ2-3, with TRBD1 as a possible D gene (5 bases). V lost 7 bases to trimming and J lost 3 bases, with 8 bases between them. Germline-derived CDR1 and CDR2 are SNHLY and FYNNEI. This CDR3 is built from 12 residues. For the CDR3, the DNA is TGTGCCAGCATAGGGGCGACAGATACGCAGTATTTT. This codes for CASIGATDTQYF.

This chain uses TRBV4-1 with TRBJ1-1, with unresolved D. Per the germline V gene, CDR1 is MGHRA and CDR2 is YSYEKL. The CDR3 has 14 amino acids. Trimming removed 0 bases from V and 5 bases from J, with 10 bases in between. The CDR3 is CASSQDLIGTEAFF. In DNA, the CDR3 is TGCGCCAGCAGCCAAGATCTAATCGGGACTGAAGCTTTCTTT.

The V gene is TRBV29-1, the J gene TRBJ1-1; maybe TRBD1 (5 bases). The CDR3 sequence is 12 residues long. V dropped 3 bases and J dropped 10 bases, with 15 bases sitting between them. CDR1 is SQVTM and CDR2 is ANQGSEA in the germline V gene. The CDR3 protein is CSVESYGAAAFF. Written as DNA, the CDR3 is TGCAGCGTTGAGAGTTATGGGGCGGCAGCTTTCTTT.

Of note for this clone: Other DNA sequences of this sample code for an identical CDR3. The gene calls are TRBV2 and TRBJ1-5; 7 nucleotides agree with TRBD1. Trimming removed 6 bases from V and 1 base from J; junction bases left unmatched: 0. Germline values: CDR1 SNHLY, CDR2 FYNNEI. CDR3 length equals 13 residues. The CDR3 nucleotides read TGTGCCAGCAGGGGACAGAGCAATCAGCCCCAGCATTTT. As protein: CASRGQSNQPQHF.

The V gene is TRBV7-3, the J gene TRBJ2-3; a weak D match, TRBD1 (7 bases). Trimming stripped 5 bases from V and 4 bases from J, with 10 bases between. CDR3 length equals 13 residues. Germline CDR1 and CDR2: SGHTA and FQGTGA. CDR3: CASSQGGADTQYF. Here the CDR3 DNA reads TGTGCCAGCAGCCAGGGGGGCGCAGATACGCAGTATTTT.

The chain couples TRBV19 to TRBJ1-2, with a possible D match to TRBD1 (5 bases). The CDR3 covers 16 residues. V lost 4 bases, J lost 2 bases, and 17 bases lay in between. From germline, CDR1 is LNHDA and CDR2 SQIVND (reference sequence). The CDR3 DNA sequence: TGTGCCAGTAGTAAAGGGGAAGTATTCTTGAACTATGGCTACACCTTC. Protein: CASSKGEVFLNYGYTF. The full variable domain, completed using reference TRBV19 and TRBJ1-2, is DGGITQSPKYLFRKEGQNVTLSCEQNLNHDAMYWYRQDPGQGLRLIYYSQIVNDFQKGDIAEGYSVSREKKESFPLTVTSAQKNPTAFYLCASSKGEVFLNYGYTFGSGTRLTVV.

The rearrangement uses TRBV10-2 and TRBJ2-3; 12 bases line up with TRBD2. The junction had 0 bases not matched to a gene; V was cut back by 2 bases and J by 0 bases. This CDR3 has 16 amino acids. CDR1 and CDR2 from the germline V gene are WSHSY and SAAADI. CDR3 nucleotides: TGCGCCAGCAGTGAGGGACTAGCGGGGAGCACAGATACGCAGTATTTT. Its protein is CASSEGLAGSTDTQYF.

The gene calls are TRBV29-1 and TRBJ2-7; possibly TRBD1 for D (5 bases). CDR1 is SQVTM, CDR2 ANQGSEA, per germline. This CDR3 has 16 amino acids. Trimming took 4 bases from V and 7 from J, leaving 26 bases between them. CDR3 residues: CSVAETQGVWIWEQYF. The CDR3 nucleotides read TGCAGCGTTGCCGAGACCCAGGGCGTTTGGATATGGGAGCAGTACTTC.

The chain employs TRBV6-5 and TRBJ2-7, with 8 positions matching TRBD1. Per germline, CDR1 MNHEY and CDR2 SVGAGI. Losses at the gene ends were 5 bases for V and 11 bases for J; bases not matched to a gene: 11. The CDR3 runs 13 residues. CDR3 sequence reads: CASSEDRGYGKYF. The CDR3 region has the DNA TGTGCCAGCAGTGAAGACAGGGGCTACGGTAAGTACTTC.